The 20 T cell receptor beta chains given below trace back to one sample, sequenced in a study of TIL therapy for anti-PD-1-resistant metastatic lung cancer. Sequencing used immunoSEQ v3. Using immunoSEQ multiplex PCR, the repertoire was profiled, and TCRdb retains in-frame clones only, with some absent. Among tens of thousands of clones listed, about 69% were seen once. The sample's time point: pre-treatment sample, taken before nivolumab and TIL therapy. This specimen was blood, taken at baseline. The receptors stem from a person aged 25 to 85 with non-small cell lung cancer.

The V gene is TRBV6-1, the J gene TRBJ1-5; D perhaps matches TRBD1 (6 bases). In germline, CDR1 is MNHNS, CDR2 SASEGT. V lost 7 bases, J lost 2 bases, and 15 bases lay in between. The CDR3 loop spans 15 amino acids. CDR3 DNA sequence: TGTGCCAGCATCCCAGAAGGGGGAGGCAATCAGCCCCAGCATTTT. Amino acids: CASIPEGGGNQPQHF.

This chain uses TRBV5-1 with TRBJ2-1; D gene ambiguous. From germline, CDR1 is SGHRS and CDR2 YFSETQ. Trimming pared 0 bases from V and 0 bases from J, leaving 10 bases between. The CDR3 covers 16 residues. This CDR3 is CASSLGRLDSYNEQFF. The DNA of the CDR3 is TGCGCCAGCAGCTTGGGACGGTTGGACTCCTACAATGAGCAGTTCTTC.

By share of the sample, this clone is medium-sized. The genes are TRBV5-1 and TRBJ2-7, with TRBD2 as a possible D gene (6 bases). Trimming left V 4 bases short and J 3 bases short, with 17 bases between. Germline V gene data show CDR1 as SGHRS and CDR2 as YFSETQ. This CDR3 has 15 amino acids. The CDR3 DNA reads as TGCGCCAGCAGCGGGCCCGCGGAGGGAAACTACGAGCAGTACTTC. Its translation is CASSGPAEGNYEQYF.

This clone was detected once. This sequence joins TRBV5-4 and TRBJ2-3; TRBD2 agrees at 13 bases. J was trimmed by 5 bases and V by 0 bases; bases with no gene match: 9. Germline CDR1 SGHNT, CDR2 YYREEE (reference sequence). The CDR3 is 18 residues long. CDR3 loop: CASSLVGRTSGSRDTQYF. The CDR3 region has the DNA TGTGCCAGCAGCTTGGTTGGGAGGACTAGCGGGAGCCGAGATACGCAGTATTTT.

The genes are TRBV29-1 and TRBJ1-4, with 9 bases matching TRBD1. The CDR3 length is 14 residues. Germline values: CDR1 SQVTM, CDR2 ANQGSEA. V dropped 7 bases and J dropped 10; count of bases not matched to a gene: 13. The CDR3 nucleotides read TGCAGCGGGCTCCTGACAGGGGGGGCCGCAAAACTGTTTTTT. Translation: CSGLLTGGAAKLFF.

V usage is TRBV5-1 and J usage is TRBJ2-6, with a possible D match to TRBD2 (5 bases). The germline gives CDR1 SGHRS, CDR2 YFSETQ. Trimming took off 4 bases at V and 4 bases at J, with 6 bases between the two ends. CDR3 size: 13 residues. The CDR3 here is CASSPGGANVLTF. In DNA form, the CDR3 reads TGCGCCAGCAGCCCGGGGGGGGCCAACGTCCTGACTTTC. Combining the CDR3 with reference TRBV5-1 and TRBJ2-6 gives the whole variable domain KAGVTQTPRYLIKTRGQQVTLSCSPISGHRSVSWYQQTPGQGLQFLFEYFSETQRNKGNFPGRFSGRQFSNSRSEMNVSTLELGDSALYLCASSPGGANVLTFGAGSRLTVL.

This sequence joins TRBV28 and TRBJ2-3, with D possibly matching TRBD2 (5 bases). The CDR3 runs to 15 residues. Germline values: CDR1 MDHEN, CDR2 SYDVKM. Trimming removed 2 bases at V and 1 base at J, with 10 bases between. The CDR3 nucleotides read TGTGCCAGCAGTTTACCGGCGGGCGGCACAGATACGCAGTATTTT. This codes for CASSLPAGGTDTQYF.

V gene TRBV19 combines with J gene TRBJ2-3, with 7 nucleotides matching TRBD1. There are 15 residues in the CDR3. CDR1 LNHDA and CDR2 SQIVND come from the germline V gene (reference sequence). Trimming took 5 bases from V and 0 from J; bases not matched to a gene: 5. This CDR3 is CASSLRDSSTDTQYF. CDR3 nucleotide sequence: TGTGCCAGTAGTCTGAGGGACAGTAGCACAGATACGCAGTATTTT.

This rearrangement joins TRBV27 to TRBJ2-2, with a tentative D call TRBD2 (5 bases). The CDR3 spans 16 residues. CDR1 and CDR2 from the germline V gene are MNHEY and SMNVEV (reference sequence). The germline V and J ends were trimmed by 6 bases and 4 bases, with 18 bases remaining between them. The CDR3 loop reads CASSPSPGWTTGELFF. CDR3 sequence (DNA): TGTGCCAGCAGCCCATCGCCGGGGTGGACCACCGGGGAGCTGTTTTTT.

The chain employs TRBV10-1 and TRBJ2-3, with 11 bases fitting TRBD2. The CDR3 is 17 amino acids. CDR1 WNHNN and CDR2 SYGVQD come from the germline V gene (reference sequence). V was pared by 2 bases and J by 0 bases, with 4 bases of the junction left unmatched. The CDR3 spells CASSETGTSGSTDTQYF. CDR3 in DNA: TGCGCCAGCAGTGAGACTGGGACTAGCGGTAGCACAGATACGCAGTATTTT.

The chain's CDR3 is CASSSLTTSGGARRNEQFF. In nucleotides, the CDR3 is TGTGCCAGCAGCTCTCTTACGACTAGCGGGGGCGCCCGGAGGAATGAGCAGTTCTTC. The chain joins TRBV7-9 to TRBJ2-1; 12 nucleotides line up with TRBD2. Looked up from germline, CDR1 is SEHNR and CDR2 is FQNEAQ (reference sequence). Losses at the gene ends were 4 bases for V and 7 bases for J; bases not matched to a gene: 17. The CDR3 is made up of 19 amino acids.

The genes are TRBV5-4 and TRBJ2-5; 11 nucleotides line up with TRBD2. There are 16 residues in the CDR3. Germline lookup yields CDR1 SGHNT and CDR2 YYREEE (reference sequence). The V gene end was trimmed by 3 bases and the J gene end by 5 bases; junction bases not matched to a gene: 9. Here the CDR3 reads CASSSGLAATWETQYF. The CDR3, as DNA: TGTGCCAGCAGCTCGGGACTAGCGGCCACTTGGGAGACCCAGTACTTC.

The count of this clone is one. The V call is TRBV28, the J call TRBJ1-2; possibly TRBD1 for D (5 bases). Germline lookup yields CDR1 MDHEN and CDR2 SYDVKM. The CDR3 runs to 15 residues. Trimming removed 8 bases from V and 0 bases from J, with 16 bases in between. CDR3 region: CASSGTDPSNYGYTF. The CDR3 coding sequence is TGTGCCAGCTCCGGGACGGATCCTTCTAACTATGGCTACACCTTC.

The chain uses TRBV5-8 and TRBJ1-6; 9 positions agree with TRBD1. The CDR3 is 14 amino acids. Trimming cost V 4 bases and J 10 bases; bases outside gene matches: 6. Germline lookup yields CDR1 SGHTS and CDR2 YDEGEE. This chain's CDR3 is CASSPDRGGSPLHF. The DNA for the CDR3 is TGTGCCAGCAGCCCAGACAGGGGGGGGTCACCCCTCCACTTT.

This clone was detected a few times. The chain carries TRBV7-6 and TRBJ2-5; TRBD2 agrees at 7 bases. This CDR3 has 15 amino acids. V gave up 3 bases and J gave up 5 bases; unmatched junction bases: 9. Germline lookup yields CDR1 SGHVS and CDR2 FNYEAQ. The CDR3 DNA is TGTGCCAGCAGCTTCCTCTCGGGAGGACGGGAGACCCAGTACTTC. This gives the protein CASSFLSGGRETQYF. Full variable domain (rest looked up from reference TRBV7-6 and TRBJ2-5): GAGVSQSPRYKVTKRGQDVALRCDPISGHVSLYWYRQALGQGPEFLTYFNYEAQQDKSGLPNDRFSAERPEGSISTLTIQRTEQRDSAMYRCASSFLSGGRETQYFGPGTRLLVL.

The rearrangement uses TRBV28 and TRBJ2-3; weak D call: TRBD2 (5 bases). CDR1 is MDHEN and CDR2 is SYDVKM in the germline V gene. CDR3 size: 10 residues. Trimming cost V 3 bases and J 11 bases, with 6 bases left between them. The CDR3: CASSFREQYF. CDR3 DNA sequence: TGTGCCAGCAGTTTTCGGGAGCAGTATTTT. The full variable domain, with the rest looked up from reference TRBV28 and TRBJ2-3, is DVKVTQSSRYLVKRTGEKVFLECVQDMDHENMFWYRQDPGLGLRLIYFSYDVKMKEKGDIPEGYSVSREKKERFSLILESASTNQTSMYLCASSFREQYFGPGTRLTVL.

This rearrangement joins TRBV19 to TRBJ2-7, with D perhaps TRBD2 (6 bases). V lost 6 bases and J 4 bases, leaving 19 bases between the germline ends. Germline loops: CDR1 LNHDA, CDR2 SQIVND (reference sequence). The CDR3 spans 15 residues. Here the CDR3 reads CASRRTGLQAYEQYF. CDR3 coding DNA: TGTGCCAGTAGGCGGACGGGACTCCAAGCGTACGAGCAGTACTTC.

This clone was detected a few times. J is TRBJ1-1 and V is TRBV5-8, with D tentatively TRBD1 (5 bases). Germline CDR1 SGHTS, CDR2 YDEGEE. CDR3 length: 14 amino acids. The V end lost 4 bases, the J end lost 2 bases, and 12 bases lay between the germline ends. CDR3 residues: CASSGRQRNTEAFF. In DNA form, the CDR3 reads TGTGCCAGCAGCGGGCGACAGAGAAACACTGAAGCTTTCTTT. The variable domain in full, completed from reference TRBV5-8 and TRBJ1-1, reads EAGVTQSPTHLIKTRGQQATLRCSPISGHTSVYWYQQALGLGLQFLLWYDEGEERNRGNFPPRFSGRQFPNYSSELNVNALELEDSALYLCASSGRQRNTEAFFGQGTRLTVV.

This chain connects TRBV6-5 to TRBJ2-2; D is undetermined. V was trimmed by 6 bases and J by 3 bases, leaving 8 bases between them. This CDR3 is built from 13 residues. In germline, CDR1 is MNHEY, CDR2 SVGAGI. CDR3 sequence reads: CASRVPYTGELFF. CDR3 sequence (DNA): TGTGCCAGCAGGGTTCCTTACACCGGGGAGCTGTTTTTT.

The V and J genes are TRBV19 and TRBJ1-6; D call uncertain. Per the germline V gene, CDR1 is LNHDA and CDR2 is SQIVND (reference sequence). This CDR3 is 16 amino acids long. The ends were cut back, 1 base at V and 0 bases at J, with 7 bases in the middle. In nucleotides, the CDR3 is TGTGCCAGTAGTATAGTTGGAAGCTCCTATAATTCACCCCTCCACTTT. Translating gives CASSIVGSSYNSPLHF.